This T cell receptor beta chain appears in the sequencing data of a study of CD8+CD57+ T cells in acquired aplastic anemia. For the study at large: Sorted CD4+ and CD8+ cells gave an average of about 3 ug of DNA.

TCR beta VDJ and CDR3 were profiled, and genomic DNA was the template. TCRdb analysed the reads with MiXCR anew, one entry per CDR3 protein. The sample carries 150,000 or so distinct CDR3 sequences, 40% to 50% recorded once. Patients chosen for sequencing had CD8+CD57+ cells that had expanded, as shown by flow cytometry. V was shortened by 4 bases and J by 6 bases, with 6 bases between the two germline ends. Germline V gene data show CDR1 as SQVTM and CDR2 as ANQGSEA. The CDR3 spans 11 residues. Sample: sorted CD4+, CD8+, or CD8+CD57+ T cells (not recorded which) from PBMCs. The TCR originated in a human donor with aplastic anemia. The chain carries TRBV29-1 and TRBJ2-2; D call uncertain. The CDR3 region has the DNA TGCAGCGTTGGGCACGCCGGGGAGCTGTTTTTT. It is translated as CSVGHAGELFF.